This entry lists 27 T cell receptor beta chains sequenced from one sample in a study of control samples from healthy donors and cancer patients. Measured with immunoSEQ multiplex PCR; TCRdb has only the in-frame clones, and not every one. The sample carries some 70,000 clones, 75% to 85% recorded once. The sample taken for sequencing was blood. The origin of the receptors is a man aged 55 to 70 in good health.

The chain's CDR3 is CASSLTSGSSGANVLTF. DNA of the CDR3: TGCGCCAGCAGCCTGACTAGCGGGAGCTCTGGGGCCAACGTCCTGACTTTC. This chain links TRBV4-1 with TRBJ2-6; 12 nucleotides line up with TRBD2. V dropped 4 bases and J dropped 0; count of bases not matched to a gene: 1. CDR1 MGHRA and CDR2 YSYEKL come from the germline V gene. The CDR3 spans 17 residues.

The rearrangement uses TRBV25-1 and TRBJ2-3, with TRBD2 as a possible D gene (5 bases). This CDR3 contains 14 residues. CDR1 is MGHDK, CDR2 SYGVNS, per germline. V was shortened by 7 bases and J by 5 bases, with 16 bases between the two germline ends. The CDR3 DNA follows: TGTGCCAGCACAGCGGCCATGTCCGGAGATACGCAGTATTTT. Translated: CASTAAMSGDTQYF.

The V call is TRBV7-2, the J call TRBJ1-3, with 8 bases fitting TRBD1. Germline-derived CDR1 and CDR2 are SGHTA and FQGNSA. The ends lost 5 bases at V and 2 bases at J; junction bases unmatched: 8. This CDR3 region has 16 residues. CDR3 DNA: TGTGCCAGCAGCAATCGACAGGGGAGACCTGGAAACACCATATATTTT. Translation: CASSNRQGRPGNTIYF.

This chain links TRBV2 with TRBJ1-5; D call uncertain. CDR3 size: 14 residues. Deletions cut 6 bases from V and 1 base from J, with 10 bases between. Germline V gene lookup returns CDR1 SNHLY and CDR2 FYNNEI. This CDR3 is CASRIRVSNQPQHF. CDR3 coding DNA: TGTGCCAGCAGGATCAGAGTCAGCAATCAGCCCCAGCATTTT.

The chain has TRBV18 and TRBJ2-7; 10 positions agree with TRBD2. CDR3 length equals 16 residues. V lost 1 base to trimming and J lost 1 base; unmatched junction nucleotides: 4. CDR1 and CDR2 (germline): KGHSH, LQKENI. The CDR3 here is CASSPHSGRSSYEQYF. As DNA, the CDR3 is TGTGCCAGCTCACCACATAGCGGGAGGTCGTCCTACGAGCAGTACTTC.

The V call is TRBV7-9, the J call TRBJ2-3; the D gene could be TRBD1 or TRBD2 (5 bases each). Germline V gene data show CDR1 as SEHNR and CDR2 as FQNEAQ (reference sequence). Trimming took off 5 bases at V and 2 bases at J, with 11 bases between the two ends. This CDR3 has 14 amino acids. The CDR3 nucleotides are TGTGCCAGCAGCCACGGGACCCTCACAGATACGCAGTATTTT. Protein product: CASSHGTLTDTQYF.

The chain employs TRBV29-1 and TRBJ2-3; no firm D call. In germline, CDR1 is SQVTM, CDR2 ANQGSEA. V lost 8 bases and J lost 4, with 13 bases in between. This CDR3 is built from 12 residues. The DNA of the CDR3 is TGCAGCTCGTCATGGACCCCAGATACGCAGTATTTT. Its translation: CSSSWTPDTQYF.

In this sample, this clone turned up once. This sequence joins TRBV5-1 and TRBJ2-3; 8 nucleotides align to TRBD2. The CDR3 consists of 15 residues. Germline assignment: CDR1 SGHRS and CDR2 YFSETQ. V lost 0 bases and J lost 0; bases outside the gene matches: 0. The CDR3: CASSLASGSTDTQYF. Written as DNA, the CDR3 is TGCGCCAGCAGCTTGGCTAGCGGGAGCACAGATACGCAGTATTTT.

V and J are TRBV27 and TRBJ1-4, with D unclear. CDR3 length: 16 amino acids. Germline V CDR1 and CDR2: MNHEY, SMNVEV (reference sequence). The ends were cut back, 6 bases at V and 0 bases at J, with 14 bases in the middle. CDR3: CASRLNMAATNEKLFF. CDR3 DNA: TGTGCCAGCAGACTTAACATGGCCGCAACTAATGAAAAACTGTTTTTT.

This clone appeared a single time. The CDR3 bases are TGTGCCAGCAGCTACTCCGGGGGGAGGTGGAATCAGCCCCAGCATTTT. Translated, it gives CASSYSGGRWNQPQHF. The chain links TRBV7-9 to TRBJ1-5; perhaps TRBD1 as D (5 bases). Trimming took off 4 bases at V and 4 bases at J, with 17 bases between the two ends. Germline V gene lookup returns CDR1 SEHNR and CDR2 FQNEAQ (reference sequence). The CDR3 runs 16 residues.

The J gene is TRBJ2-1, the V gene TRBV28; tentative D call: TRBD2 (6 bases). The CDR3 spans 18 residues. With 1 base removed from V and 0 bases from J, the gap between germline ends came to 16 bases. The germline V gene has CDR1 MDHEN and CDR2 SYDVKM. This CDR3 is CASSLSAPIGSSYNEQFF. The CDR3 DNA reads as TGTGCCAGCAGTTTATCGGCCCCTATCGGGAGCTCCTACAATGAGCAGTTCTTC.

This clone has more than one count but fewer than ten. V usage is TRBV4-2 and J usage is TRBJ1-2, with TRBD1 matching 7 bases. Losses at the gene ends were 0 bases for V and 6 bases for J; bases not matched to a gene: 7. This CDR3 region has 15 residues. CDR1 and CDR2 (germline): LGHNA, YNFKEQ. The CDR3 DNA follows: TGTGCCAGCAGCCAAGATAGAAAAGGGGGCAATGGCTACACCTTC. Protein sequence: CASSQDRKGGNGYTF.

The rearrangement joins TRBV20-1 to TRBJ2-3; D call uncertain. The CDR3 runs 15 residues. Germline assignment: CDR1 DFQATT and CDR2 SNEGSKA (reference sequence). V lost 3 bases and J lost 1, with 14 bases in between. The CDR3 nucleotides are TGCAGTGCTAGTCCCGCGTTCGCGGGCACAGATACGCAGTATTTT. Its protein product is CSASPAFAGTDTQYF.

The rearrangement uses TRBV7-8 and TRBJ2-5, with TRBD1 matching over 10 bases. V lost 3 bases and J lost 4; bases outside the gene matches: 5. The CDR3 consists of 15 residues. CDR1 and CDR2 (germline): SGHVS, FQNEAQ. In nucleotides, the CDR3 is TGTGCCAGCAGCTTGCCGGGACAGGGGTTAGAGACCCAGTACTTC. Its translation is CASSLPGQGLETQYF.

This clone has only a few counts. The V and J genes are TRBV4-1 and TRBJ2-7; a weak D match, TRBD2 (6 bases). V lost 0 bases and J 4 bases, leaving 16 bases between the germline ends. This CDR3 comprises 16 residues. Germline assignment: CDR1 MGHRA and CDR2 YSYEKL. The CDR3 loop is CASSQDLGAGRYEQYF. CDR3 bases: TGCGCCAGCAGCCAAGATCTAGGGGCAGGGAGGTACGAGCAGTACTTC.

The chain is built from TRBV7-2 and TRBJ2-1, with D possibly being TRBD1 (5 bases). Germline CDR1 reads SGHTA; CDR2 reads FQGNSA. The CDR3 extends over 16 amino acids. Trimming took 1 base from V and 0 from J, leaving 10 bases between them. The CDR3 is CASSLVGASSYNEQFF. The CDR3 coding sequence is TGTGCCAGCAGCTTAGTAGGGGCGAGCTCCTACAATGAGCAGTTCTTC.

The chain combines TRBV7-2 with TRBJ2-1, with TRBD2 identical over 7 bases. CDR1 and CDR2 (germline): SGHTA, FQGNSA. The CDR3 sequence is 15 residues long. The J segment lost 4 bases and the V segment lost 2 bases, leaving 5 bases of the junction unmatched. DNA for the CDR3: TGTGCCAGCAGCTTACAGTCTAGCGGTTACAATGAGCAGTTCTTC. Its protein is CASSLQSSGYNEQFF.

The CDR3 reads CASSQEMSRARGYTF. In DNA, the CDR3 is TGTGCCAGCAGCCAAGAGATGAGCAGGGCTCGTGGCTACACCTTC. The chain combines TRBV4-2 with TRBJ1-2; maybe TRBD1 (5 bases). Germline V lookup: CDR1 LGHNA, CDR2 YNFKEQ. The CDR3 runs to 15 residues. V lost 0 bases, J lost 7 bases, and 15 bases lay in between.

The chain recombines TRBV7-2 with TRBJ2-7; 7 positions agree with TRBD2. The CDR3 has 13 amino acids. Germline lookup yields CDR1 SGHTA and CDR2 FQGNSA. V lost 4 bases, J lost 7 bases, and 7 bases stayed unmatched. The CDR3 DNA is TGTGCCAGCAGCTGGGACTACCAAAGAGAGCAGTACTTC. This codes for CASSWDYQREQYF. The full variable domain, completed using reference TRBV7-2 and TRBJ2-7, is GAGVSQSPSNKVTEKGKDVELRCDPISGHTALYWYRQSLGQGLEFLIYFQGNSAPDKSGLPSDRFSAERTGGSVSTLTIQRTQQEDSAVYLCASSWDYQREQYFGPGTRLTVT.

The chain combines TRBV28 with TRBJ1-4, with D uncertain. Trimming stripped 5 bases from V and 0 bases from J, with 10 bases between. Germline V gene sequence: CDR1 MDHEN, CDR2 SYDVKM. This CDR3 has 15 residues. The CDR3 bases are TGTGCCAGCAGTCGAGGCCCTGCAACTAATGAAAAACTGTTTTTT. Residues: CASSRGPATNEKLFF.

This clone was detected a few times. The chain employs TRBV19 and TRBJ2-1, with 8 bases identical to TRBD2. V was clipped by 5 bases and J by 4 bases; unmatched bases: 10. The CDR3 is 16 amino acids. Germline loops: CDR1 LNHDA, CDR2 SQIVND (reference sequence). The CDR3 sequence: CASSLKTSASYNEQFF. In DNA form, the CDR3 reads TGTGCCAGTAGTCTCAAGACTAGCGCAAGTTACAATGAGCAGTTCTTC.

This chain connects TRBV18 to TRBJ1-4; D gene unclear. V was pared by 4 bases and J by 0 bases, with 9 bases between. The CDR3 sequence is 15 residues long. Germline V CDR1 and CDR2: KGHSH, LQKENI. CDR3 residues: CASSLNSPTNEKLFF. For the CDR3, the DNA is TGTGCCAGCTCACTCAACAGCCCAACTAATGAAAAACTGTTTTTT.

For the CDR3, the DNA is TGTGCCAGCTCACCACTGACCGGTCCCTATGGCTACACCTTC. This encodes CASSPLTGPYGYTF. This rearrangement joins TRBV18 to TRBJ1-2; D not resolved. The V and J ends lost 1 base and 4 bases respectively, with 10 bases between them. Germline values: CDR1 KGHSH, CDR2 LQKENI. This CDR3 is built from 14 residues.

The V call is TRBV27, the J call TRBJ2-1, with a possible D match to TRBD2 (6 bases). V shed 6 bases and J shed 10 bases, with 22 bases lying between them. This CDR3 region has 15 residues. CDR1 is MNHEY and CDR2 is SMNVEV in the germline V gene (reference sequence). This chain's CDR3 is CASSIVAGSGPEQFF. CDR3 in DNA: TGTGCCAGCAGCATCGTGGCGGGGAGCGGTCCCGAGCAGTTCTTC.

This clone was seen once. CDR3 residues: CSVRTGPYNEQFF. CDR3 sequence (DNA): TGCAGCGTCCGGACAGGGCCCTACAATGAGCAGTTCTTC. This rearrangement joins TRBV29-1 to TRBJ2-1, with TRBD1 identical over 8 bases. The CDR3 spans 13 residues. Trimming cost V 6 bases and J 2 bases; bases outside gene matches: 3. Germline V gives CDR1 SQVTM, CDR2 ANQGSEA.

The chain combines TRBV5-8 with TRBJ1-2; no definite D call. This CDR3 is 14 amino acids long. Trimming pared 6 bases from V and 0 bases from J, leaving 12 bases between. Germline loops: CDR1 SGHTS, CDR2 YDEGEE. DNA for the CDR3: TGTGCCAGCACAGAGGGCAGCTCTAACTATGGCTACACCTTC. It is translated as CASTEGSSNYGYTF.

This clone was found once. The chain recombines TRBV10-3 with TRBJ2-7, with TRBD1 identical over 7 bases. CDR1 ENHRY and CDR2 SYGVKD come from the germline V gene. V trimming: 5 bases; J trimming: 6 bases; junction bases outside the gene matches: 10. The CDR3 runs 14 residues. CDR3 bases: TGTGCCATCAGTCTCCGGGACAGATCTACCGAGCAGTACTTC. This sequence encodes CAISLRDRSTEQYF.